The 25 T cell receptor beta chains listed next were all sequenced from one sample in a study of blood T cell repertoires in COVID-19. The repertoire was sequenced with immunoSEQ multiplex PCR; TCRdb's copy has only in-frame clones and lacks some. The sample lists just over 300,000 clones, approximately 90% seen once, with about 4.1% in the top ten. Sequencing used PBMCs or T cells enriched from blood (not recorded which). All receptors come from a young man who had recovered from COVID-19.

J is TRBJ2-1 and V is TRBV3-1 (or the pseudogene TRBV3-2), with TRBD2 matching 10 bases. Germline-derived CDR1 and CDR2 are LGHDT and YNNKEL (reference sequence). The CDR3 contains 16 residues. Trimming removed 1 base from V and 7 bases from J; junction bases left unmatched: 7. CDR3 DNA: TGTGCCAGCAGCCAAGGCCACAGCGGGGGGGTGAATGAGCAGTTCTTC. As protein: CASSQGHSGGVNEQFF.

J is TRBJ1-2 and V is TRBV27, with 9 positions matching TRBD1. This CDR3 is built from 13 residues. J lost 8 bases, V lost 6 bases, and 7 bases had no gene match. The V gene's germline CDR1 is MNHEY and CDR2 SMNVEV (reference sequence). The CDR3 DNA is TGTGCCAGCAGACAAACAGGGGGCAGGGGCTACACCTTC. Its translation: CASRQTGGRGYTF.

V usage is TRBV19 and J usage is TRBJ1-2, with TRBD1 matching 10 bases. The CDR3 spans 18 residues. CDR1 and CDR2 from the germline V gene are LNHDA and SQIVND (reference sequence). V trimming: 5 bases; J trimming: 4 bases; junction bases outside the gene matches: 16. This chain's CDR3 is CASSGALHRDRGLYGYTF. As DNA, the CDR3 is TGTGCCAGTAGTGGGGCGCTTCACCGGGACAGGGGACTCTATGGCTACACCTTC.

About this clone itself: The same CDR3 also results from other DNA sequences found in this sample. The CDR3 here is CASSIDRGNTIYF. CDR3 DNA: TGTGCCAGTAGTATCGACAGGGGAAACACCATATATTTT. The chain couples TRBV19 to TRBJ1-3; D is perhaps TRBD1 (6 bases). V was cut by 3 bases and J by 4 bases, with 7 bases left in between. The CDR3 runs 13 residues. CDR1 is LNHDA, CDR2 SQIVND, per germline (reference sequence).

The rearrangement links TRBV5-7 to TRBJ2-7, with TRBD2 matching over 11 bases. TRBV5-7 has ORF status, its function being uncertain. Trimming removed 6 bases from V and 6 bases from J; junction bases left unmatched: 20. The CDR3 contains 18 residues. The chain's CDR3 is CASTLRGSTSGRGLEQYF. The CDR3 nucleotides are TGTGCCAGCACCCTGAGGGGGAGTACTAGCGGGAGAGGGCTCGAGCAGTACTTC.

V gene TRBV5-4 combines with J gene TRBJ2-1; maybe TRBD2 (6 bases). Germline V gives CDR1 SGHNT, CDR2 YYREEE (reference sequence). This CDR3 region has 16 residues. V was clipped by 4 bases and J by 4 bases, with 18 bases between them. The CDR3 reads CASSLEGWGEYNEQFF. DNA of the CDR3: TGTGCCAGCAGCCTGGAGGGGTGGGGGGAATACAATGAGCAGTTCTTC. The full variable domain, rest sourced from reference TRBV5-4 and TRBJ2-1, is ETGVTQSPTHLIKTRGQQVTLRCSSQSGHNTVSWYQQALGQGPQFIFQYYREEENGRGNFPPRFSGLQFPNYSSELNVNALELDDSALYLCASSLEGWGEYNEQFFGPGTRLTVL.

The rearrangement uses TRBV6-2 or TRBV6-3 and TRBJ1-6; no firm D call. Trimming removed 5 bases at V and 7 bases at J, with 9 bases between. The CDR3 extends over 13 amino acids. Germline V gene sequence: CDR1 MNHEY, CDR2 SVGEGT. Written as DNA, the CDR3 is TGTGCCAGCAGTCGCCTAGAGAATTCACCCCTCCACTTT. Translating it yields CASSRLENSPLHF.

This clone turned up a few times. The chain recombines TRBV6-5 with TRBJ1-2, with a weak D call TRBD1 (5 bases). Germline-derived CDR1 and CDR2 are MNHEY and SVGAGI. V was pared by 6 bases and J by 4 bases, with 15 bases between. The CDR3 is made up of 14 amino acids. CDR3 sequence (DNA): TGTGCCAGCAGCCGACCGGGGGGTGCCTATGGCTACACCTTC. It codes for CASSRPGGAYGYTF.

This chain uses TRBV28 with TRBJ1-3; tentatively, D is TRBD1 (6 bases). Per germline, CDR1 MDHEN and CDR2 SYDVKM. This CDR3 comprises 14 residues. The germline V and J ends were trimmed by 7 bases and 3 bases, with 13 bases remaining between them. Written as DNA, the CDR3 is TGTGCCAGCACCCGGGGGGCCCTTGGAAACACCATATATTTT. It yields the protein CASTRGALGNTIYF.

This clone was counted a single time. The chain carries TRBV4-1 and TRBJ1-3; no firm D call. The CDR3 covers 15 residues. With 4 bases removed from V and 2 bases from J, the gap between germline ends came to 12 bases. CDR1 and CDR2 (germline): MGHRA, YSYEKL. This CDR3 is CASSPGRAPGNTIYF. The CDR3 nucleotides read TGCGCCAGCAGCCCTGGGAGAGCCCCTGGAAACACCATATATTTT.

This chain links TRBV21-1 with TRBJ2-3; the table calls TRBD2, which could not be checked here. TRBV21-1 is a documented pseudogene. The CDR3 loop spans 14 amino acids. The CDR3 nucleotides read TGTGCCAGCAGCAAGGCGGGGATCACAGATACGCAGTATTTT. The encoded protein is CASSKAGITDTQYF.

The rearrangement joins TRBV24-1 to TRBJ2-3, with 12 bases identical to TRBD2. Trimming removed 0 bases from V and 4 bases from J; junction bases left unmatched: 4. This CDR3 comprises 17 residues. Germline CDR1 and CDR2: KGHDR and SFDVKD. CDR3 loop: CATSDLQLAGGPDTQYF. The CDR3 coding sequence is TGTGCCACCAGTGATTTGCAACTAGCGGGAGGCCCAGATACGCAGTATTTT.

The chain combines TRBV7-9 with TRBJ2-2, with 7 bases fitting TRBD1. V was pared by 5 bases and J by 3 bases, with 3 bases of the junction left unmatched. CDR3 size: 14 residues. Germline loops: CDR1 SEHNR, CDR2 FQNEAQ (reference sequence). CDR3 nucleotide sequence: TGTGCCAGCAGCCGAACAGGGGACACCGGGGAGCTGTTTTTT. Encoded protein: CASSRTGDTGELFF. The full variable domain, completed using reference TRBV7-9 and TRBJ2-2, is DTGVSQNPRHKITKRGQNVTFRCDPISEHNRLYWYRQTLGQGPEFLTYFQNEAQLEKSRLLSDRFSAERPKGSFSTLEIQRTEQGDSAMYLCASSRTGDTGELFFGEGSRLTVL.

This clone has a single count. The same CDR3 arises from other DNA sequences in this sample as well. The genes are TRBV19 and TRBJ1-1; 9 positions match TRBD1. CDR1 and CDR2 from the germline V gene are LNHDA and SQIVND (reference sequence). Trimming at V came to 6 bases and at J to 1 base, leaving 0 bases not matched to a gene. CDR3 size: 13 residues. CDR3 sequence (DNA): TGTGCCAGTAGGGACAGGGGGAACACTGAAGCTTTCTTT. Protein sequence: CASRDRGNTEAFF.

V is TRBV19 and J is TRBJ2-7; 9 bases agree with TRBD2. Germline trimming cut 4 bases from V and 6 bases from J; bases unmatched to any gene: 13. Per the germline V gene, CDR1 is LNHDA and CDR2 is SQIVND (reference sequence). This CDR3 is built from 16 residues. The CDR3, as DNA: TGTGCCAGTAGTAGTCTTGGGCTAGCGGGGAAGGGCGAGCAGTACTTC. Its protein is CASSSLGLAGKGEQYF.

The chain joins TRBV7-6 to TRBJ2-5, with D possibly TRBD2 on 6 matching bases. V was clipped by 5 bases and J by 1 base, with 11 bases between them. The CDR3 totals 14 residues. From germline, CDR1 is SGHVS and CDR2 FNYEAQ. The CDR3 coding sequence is TGTGCCAGCAGCGAGGGGACTTCCCAAGAGACCCAGTACTTC. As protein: CASSEGTSQETQYF.

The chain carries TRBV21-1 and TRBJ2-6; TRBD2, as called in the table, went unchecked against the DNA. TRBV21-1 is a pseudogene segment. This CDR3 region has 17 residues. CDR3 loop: CASSTCGGRSGANVLTF. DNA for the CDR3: TGTGCCAGCAGCACCTGCGGCGGTAGGTCTGGGGCCAACGTCCTGACTTTC.

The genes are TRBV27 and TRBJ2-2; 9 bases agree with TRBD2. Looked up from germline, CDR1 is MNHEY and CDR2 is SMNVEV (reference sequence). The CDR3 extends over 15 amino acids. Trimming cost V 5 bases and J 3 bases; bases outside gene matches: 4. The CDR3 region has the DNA TGTGCCAGCAGTCAGACTAGCGGATACACCGGGGAGCTGTTTTTT. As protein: CASSQTSGYTGELFF.

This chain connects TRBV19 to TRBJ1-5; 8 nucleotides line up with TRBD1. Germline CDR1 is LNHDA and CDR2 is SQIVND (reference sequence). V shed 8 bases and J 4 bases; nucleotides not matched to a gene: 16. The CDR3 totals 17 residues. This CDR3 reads CASGIRTGFSFNQPQHF. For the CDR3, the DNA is TGTGCCAGTGGGATACGGACAGGGTTTTCCTTTAATCAGCCCCAGCATTTT.

The CDR3 sequence is CAWSLLGRGEDEKLFF. For the CDR3, the DNA is TGTGCCTGGAGTTTACTTGGCAGGGGAGAGGATGAAAAACTGTTTTTT. This chain connects TRBV30 to TRBJ1-4; D possibly corresponds to TRBD1 (6 bases). This CDR3 contains 16 residues. Germline lookup yields CDR1 GTSNPN and CDR2 SVGIG (reference sequence). V was clipped by 2 bases and J by 6 bases, with 19 bases between them.

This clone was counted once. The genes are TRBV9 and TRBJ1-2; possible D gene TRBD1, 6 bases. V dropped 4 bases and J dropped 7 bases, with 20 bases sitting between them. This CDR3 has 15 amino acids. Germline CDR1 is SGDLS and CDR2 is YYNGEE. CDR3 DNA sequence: TGTGCCAGCAGCCCCAGATCCTTAACAGGGCTTGGCTACACCTTC. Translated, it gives CASSPRSLTGLGYTF.

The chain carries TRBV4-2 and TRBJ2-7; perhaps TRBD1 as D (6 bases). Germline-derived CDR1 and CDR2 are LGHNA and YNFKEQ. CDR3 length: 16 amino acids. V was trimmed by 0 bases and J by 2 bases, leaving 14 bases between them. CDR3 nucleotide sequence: TGTGCCAGCAGCCAAGATCATGCAGGGGTAACCTACGAGCAGTACTTC. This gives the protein CASSQDHAGVTYEQYF.

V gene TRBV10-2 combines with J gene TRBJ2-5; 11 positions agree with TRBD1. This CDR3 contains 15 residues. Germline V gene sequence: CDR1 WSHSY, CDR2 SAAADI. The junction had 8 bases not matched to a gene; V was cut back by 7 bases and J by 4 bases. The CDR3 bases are TGCGCCAGCAAAGTGCCCGGGACAGGGGGAGAGACCCAGTACTTC. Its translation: CASKVPGTGGETQYF.

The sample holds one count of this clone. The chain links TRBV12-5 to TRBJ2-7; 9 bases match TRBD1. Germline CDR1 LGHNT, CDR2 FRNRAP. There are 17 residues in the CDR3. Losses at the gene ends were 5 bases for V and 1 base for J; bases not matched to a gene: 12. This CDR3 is CASGPGVRGQGSYEQYF. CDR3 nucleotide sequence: TGTGCTAGTGGTCCCGGGGTCCGGGGACAGGGTTCCTACGAGCAGTACTTC.

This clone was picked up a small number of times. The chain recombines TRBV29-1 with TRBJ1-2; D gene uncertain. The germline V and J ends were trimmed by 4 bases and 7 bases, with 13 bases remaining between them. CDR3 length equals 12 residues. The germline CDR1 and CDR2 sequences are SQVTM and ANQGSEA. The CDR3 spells CSVVMVQAGYTF. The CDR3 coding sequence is TGCAGCGTTGTTATGGTTCAGGCTGGCTACACCTTC.